This T cell receptor (beta chain) was profiled in a study of OX40 agonist ivuxolimab in advanced cancers. Study background: Under the entry rules, prior anti-PD-1, anti-PD-L1 or anti-CTLA-4 therapy was allowed, and about 40% had some.

Study findings and constraints: In general, CD8+ T cells held more expanded clones than CD4+ did, on average.

Autoimmune disease history or systemic immunosuppression meant exclusion. The method was immunoSEQ multiplex PCR; TCRdb's version includes in-frame clones alone and lacks a portion of them. The sample has tens of thousands of clones, roughly 90% seen once. The V gene lost 0 bases and the J gene lost 5 bases, with 26 bases spanning the gap. Looked up from germline, CDR1 is LGHNA and CDR2 is YNFKEQ. The CDR3 is 21 residues long. Details on this clone: Its antigen is unknown.

The chain has TRBV4-2 and TRBJ1-6; D ambiguous. The origin of this receptor is an adult with an advanced solid tumor such as melanoma, head and neck, liver or kidney cancer. The sample in question was CD4+ or CD8+ T cells sorted from blood, obtained in a trial of the OX40 agonist ivuxolimab. The CDR3, as DNA: TGTGCCAGCAGCCAAGATCAATTCCTAGGAAACACCTTGGGAGATAATTCACCCCTCCACTTT. This translates into CASSQDQFLGNTLGDNSPLHF.